The next 2 T cell receptor beta chains were all read from a single sample in a study of CD8 T cells in Susac syndrome. The RNA input was roughly 0.45 to 1 ug, and it was reverse transcribed with random hexamers. TCRdb analysed the immunoSEQ multiplex PCR reads with MiXCR anew, one entry per CDR3 protein. The sample includes some 100,000 distinct CDR3 sequences, under 95% of them seen just once. Sequencing was done on a sample of CD8+ T cells from PBMCs. The source of these receptors is a human donor in good health.

The rearrangement uses TRBV7-2 and TRBJ1-2; 10 bases fit TRBD1. CDR3 length equals 16 residues. The ends lost 3 bases at V and 2 bases at J; junction bases unmatched: 6. Germline V gene lookup returns CDR1 SGHTA and CDR2 FQGNSA. DNA of the CDR3: TGTGCCAGCAGCTTGGGACAGGGGACCATGAACTATGGCTACACCTTC. Its translation: CASSLGQGTMNYGYTF. The full variable domain, its missing parts supplied by reference TRBV7-2 and TRBJ1-2, is GAGVSQSPSNKVTEKGKDVELRCDPISGHTALYWYRQSLGQGLEFLIYFQGNSAPDKSGLPSDRFSAERTGGSVSTLTIQRTQQEDSAVYLCASSLGQGTMNYGYTFGSGTRLTVV.

The gene calls are TRBV27 and TRBJ2-5; D is unclear. CDR1 is MNHEY, CDR2 SMNVEV, per germline (reference sequence). Trimming cost V 6 bases and J 9 bases, with 8 bases left between them. This CDR3 comprises 10 residues. The CDR3: CASSIRPQYF. CDR3 coding DNA: TGTGCCAGCAGCATCCGGCCCCAGTACTTC.